These T cell receptor beta chains were read from a single sample in a study of T cell changes during pregnancy in multiple sclerosis. Clones were sequenced by immunoSEQ multiplex PCR, and TCRdb holds only the in-frame ones, with some missing. The table has about 46,000 clones, about 93% seen once. Sequencing used CD4+ T cells from peripheral blood mononuclear cells, obtained after pregnancy. The receptor set was obtained from a female donor with multiple sclerosis, enrolled in a pregnancy study. CDR3s leave out the opening cysteine and the closing phenylalanine or tryptophan.

>TRBV18|TRBJ1-1
ASSQGQLNTEAF
>TRBV10-3|TRBJ2-5
AISQNGGYQETQY
>TRBV19|TRBJ1-4
ASRNRGATNEKLF
>TRBV9|TRBJ2-1
ASSVVENYNEQF
>TRBV5-1|TRBJ2-7
ASSWGQGNEQY
>TRBV7-3|TRBJ2-7
ASSLRSGAREQY
>TRBV9|TRBJ2-1
ASSVGLAASYNEQF
>TRBV6-1|TRBJ1-6
ASSGAGTANSPLH
>TRBV29-1|TRBJ2-4
SVDARVPGAKNIQY
>TRBV6-1|TRBJ2-1
ASSKRTSGYNEQF
>TRBV7-6|TRBJ2-1
ASSTPGGSYNEQF
>TRBV7-8|TRBJ2-4
ASSLVRGGLAKNIQY
>TRBV7-8|TRBJ2-1
ASSLARWREVVNEQF
>TRBV5-4|TRBJ2-3
ASSLGLAGTDTQY
>TRBV5-1|TRBJ2-7
ASAPGTGRGEQY
>TRBV13|TRBJ1-5
ASSLARQGDQPQH
>TRBV7-2|TRBJ2-3
ASSLTAGGSGSTDTQY
>TRBV30|TRBJ1-5
AWSVQANQPQH
>TRBV19|TRBJ1-1
ASSMHRDAEAF
>TRBV13|TRBJ2-3
ASSSLAGGTTDTQY
>TRBV4-2|TRBJ1-1
ASSQVTGHMNTEAF
>TRBV28|TRBJ1-5
ASSYGIGGGNQPQH
>TRBV10-3|TRBJ2-7
AISRQDSYEQY
>TRBV27|TRBJ2-2
ASRTTRRPTGELF
>TRBV2|TRBJ1-4
ASSDSQGDSKLF
>TRBV18|TRBJ1-5
ASSPESGGLRPQH
>TRBV19|TRBJ2-1
ASSIEHTYNEQF
>TRBV21-1|TRBJ2-7
ASSDSGLIEQY
>TRBV28|TRBJ2-7
ASSPGTSGSYEQY
>TRBV27|TRBJ2-4
ASSLQGQDIQY
>TRBV20-1|TRBJ2-1
SARLLNEQF
>TRBV11-2|TRBJ2-2
ASRRTGEPGELF
>TRBV7-9|TRBJ2-5
ASLRTGSKETQY
>TRBV19|TRBJ1-3
ASSIEETSRGGNTIY
>TRBV27|TRBJ1-2
ASSLSFVGTGVRYGYT
>TRBV7-6|TRBJ1-3
ASSSQFFDTIY
>TRBV7-9|TRBJ1-1
ASSPPHGVTEAF
>TRBV5-4|TRBJ2-7
ASSPVGGAYEQY
>TRBV30|TRBJ1-1
AELRRGRTEAF
>TRBV29-1|TRBJ2-7
SVARDISYEQY